This TCR beta chain was observed in a study of blood T cell repertoires in COVID-19 (dated by TCRdb to the early 2020s). Regarding the study in general: Samples from collaborators originated in the United States, Italy and Spain and spanned both the acute and convalescent phases of COVID-19. The material from the prospective study consisted of cDNA or gDNA derived from T cells, B-cell-depleted T cells, or PBMCs. Deeply sampled blood TCRbeta repertoires from subjects exposed to, actively infected with, or recovered from COVID-19 were included in the dataset. The repertoires were released in a freely available public database intended as a resource for research on the immune response to SARS-CoV-2. The samples were drawn from the first 160 participants of the ongoing ImmuneRACE study and from 1,254 subjects provided by 6 global collaborators. Sample metadata almost always included a de-identified subject ID, COVID-19 status, age in years and sex. Where available, HLA class I and class II types were taken from metadata supplied by the sample provider and were not determined by assay-based typing. What the work shows at the level of the full study, not this receptor alone: The amount of clinical and demographic metadata varied by source and participant and was provided uncurated.

The germline ends are 16 bases apart after V is trimmed by 6 bases and J by 2 bases. The CDR3 contains 15 residues, cysteine and phenylalanine counted. Just CDR3 DNA is preserved here, 45 bases in frame from base 1. CDR1 WNHNN and CDR2 SYGVQD are derived from the germline V gene (reference sequence). The immunoSEQ Assay, a bias-controlled multiplex PCR, was used to amplify TCRbeta CDR3 regions from genomic DNA. The original pipeline was this. The number of nucleated cells in each sample was estimated by amplification of reference gene primers within the assay. To quantify the absolute abundance of each unique TCRbeta CDR3 rearrangement, sequence reads were collapsed and filtered. For each sample, productive Simpson clonality was calculated as the square root of Simpson's diversity index over productive rearrangements. TCRdb retrieved this table from immuneACCESS and kept in-frame rearrangements only. Not all clones are present; in checked studies, unresolved V genes account for under half, and no reason is known for the remainder. V and J calls and clone size are given by that table; D and trimming were obtained from the DNA. For this sample the table gives about 140,000 clones, of which around 90% were detected only once. Roughly 1.9% of the sample comes from the top ten.

The collaborating institutions used their own protocols to collect whole blood in K2EDTA tubes. Collaborator samples were shipped for TCRbeta analysis as frozen whole blood, isolated PBMCs, or DNA extracted from either sample type. This clone was seen once. What this receptor recognizes is not known. No qualities accompany the bases; no much larger clone lies one base away. The sequencing sample was made of peripheral blood. The sequence is built from TRBV10-1 and TRBJ2-5; a weak D assignment points to TRBD2 (6 bases agree). The TCR sequence derives from a man between 65 and 85 years old with acute or convalescent COVID-19. CDR3 protein: CASRGWGGAQETQYF. The nucleotide sequence is TGCGCCAGCAGGGGCTGGGGCGGGGCTCAAGAGACCCAGTACTTC.